This T cell receptor (beta chain) was identified during a study of T cell responses to AZD1222 COVID-19 vaccine. This clone appeared a single time. Its antigen is currently unknown. The protocol was immunoSEQ multiplex PCR, while the TCRdb copy is restricted to in-frame clones and leaves out a portion. Of under 150,000 clones in the sample, about 90% were seen once. General study findings and limits: Nearly half of spike-specific TCRs reportedly target unmutated variant regions. A mostly white British donor set with more females was recruited, and clonal diversity was possibly underestimated. The CD4 TCRs associated with vaccination extended across spike and predominated at 160-218 and 743-854.

Pooled samples include second doses given at about 4 or 12 weeks. This CDR3 spans 14 amino acids. Germline V gene lookup returns CDR1 SGHRS and CDR2 YFSETQ. Trimming cost V 2 bases and J 5 bases; bases outside gene matches: 3. The sequence was collected from an adult who received the AZD1222 COVID-19 vaccine. The sequencing used peripheral blood, collected 28 days after the second AZD1222 dose. V gene TRBV5-1 combines with J gene TRBJ2-1, with TRBD2 identical over 8 bases. CDR3 sequence (DNA): TGCGCCAGCAGCTTCGGGGGGGCCCACAATGAGCAGTTCTTC. Amino acids: CASSFGGAHNEQFF.